This paragraph reports one TCR beta chain. V shed 5 bases and J shed 4 bases, with 12 bases lying between them. The V gene's germline CDR1 is MNHEY and CDR2 SMNVEV (reference sequence). The CDR3 runs to 14 residues. These data belong to a study of T cell clones after liver transplantation. Study-level background: Draws occurred before transplant, before withdrawal, and after complete or failed withdrawal.

The table came from immunoSEQ multiplex PCR; TCRdb's copy has only in-frame clones and leaves some out. The table shows 20,000 to 25,000 clones, with around 75% occurring only once. This chain uses TRBV27 with TRBJ1-5; TRBD1 is a possible D gene (5 bases). Specimen: CD8+ T cells from blood, collected more than 52 months after liver transplant. This sequence was found in a human patient who received a liver transplant. Some T cells may have come from the graft donor. In DNA form, the CDR3 reads TGTGCCAGCAGTCCCCAGGGAGGAAATCAGCCCCAGCATTTT. The encoded protein is CASSPQGGNQPQHF.